Listed below are T cell receptor beta chains from one sample, sequenced in a study of blood T cell repertoires in COVID-19. This table comes from immunoSEQ multiplex PCR, and its TCRdb copy is limited to in-frame clones, with some not included. Here the sample spans approximately 200,000 clones, 80% to 90% being singletons. The sample comprised PBMCs or T cells enriched from blood (not recorded which). All receptors come from a man aged 25 to 40 in a cohort exposed to, infected with or recovered from COVID-19 (not recorded which). CDR3s leave out the opening cysteine and the closing phenylalanine or tryptophan. Size tells how often a clone was seen (once, few, many) or the class of an expanded clone, and some rows leave it out.

V,size,CDR3
TRBV28,.,ASSYLREQY
TRBV4-3,once,ASSQDASGRETYEQY
TRBV18,.,ASSRESKGQPQH
TRBV2,.,ASSGNEGLATLTDTQY
TRBV27,.,ASSFYSPGLAGPLEEQY
TRBV13,.,ASSTPGTSDTDTQY
TRBV5-5,.,ASSLVPDEQF
TRBV28,.,ASSLSGGGYEQY
TRBV7-9,.,ASSTGSDTQY
TRBV21-1,.,ASSKVQCGQGAHEQY
TRBV28,.,ASSLSLAGNTEAF
TRBV4-2,.,ASSTRGPGPSSGEAF
TRBV7-2,.,ASSPNFGSSGSSYEQY